Listed below are T cell receptor beta chains from one sample, sequenced in a study of blood T cell repertoires in COVID-19. Data came from immunoSEQ multiplex PCR; TCRdb stores just in-frame clones and leaves some out. The sample consists of roughly 200,000 clones, more than 70% of them appearing once. The specimen was peripheral blood. Receptors originate from a woman in her forties who had recovered from COVID-19. Each CDR3 is given with its conserved first and last residue. The D gene is left open where the match is weak. Clone size is shown for a subset of rows, as once, few, many or a class of expanded clone.

CDR3aa	CDR3nt	v_gene	abundance	j_gene	d_gene
CASSPTGNTEAFF	TGTGCCAGCAGCCCCACAGGGAACACTGAAGCTTTCTTT	TRBV3-1/TRBV3-2	once	TRBJ1-1	-
CASSNTPGDTEAFF	TGTGCCAGCAGCAACACGCCGGGGGACACTGAAGCTTTCTTT	TRBV3-1/TRBV3-2	-	TRBJ1-1	-
CASSATGRGSPLHF	TGTGCCAGCAGCGCAACAGGGAGAGGATCACCCCTCCACTTT	TRBV6-4	few	TRBJ1-6	-
CASSLAPSGSPDTQYF	TGTGCCAGCAGCTTGGCCCCTAGCGGGAGCCCAGATACGCAGTATTTT	TRBV5-5	-	TRBJ2-3	TRBD2
CASSVAGEFYYEQYF	TGTGCCAGCAGCGTAGCGGGAGAGTTTTACTACGAGCAGTACTTC	TRBV9	-	TRBJ2-7	-
CASSFPYLIGTGGNYGYTF	TGTGCCAGCAGTTTCCCCTACCTTATCGGGACAGGGGGGAACTATGGCTACACCTTC	TRBV28	-	TRBJ1-2	TRBD1
CASSPVIRENTEAFF	TGTGCCAGCTCACCGGTTATCAGGGAGAACACTGAAGCTTTCTTT	TRBV18	once	TRBJ1-1	-
CASSLRGGYTF	TGTGCCAGCAGCTTGCGGGGAGGCTACACCTTC	TRBV5-8	-	TRBJ1-2	-
CASSLQGSSGNTIYF	TGCGCCAGCAGCTTACAGGGAAGCTCTGGAAACACCATATATTTT	TRBV5-1	-	TRBJ1-3	-
CASTPDRGNTIYF	TGTGCCAGCACCCCGGACAGGGGAAACACCATATATTTT	TRBV5-4	-	TRBJ1-3	TRBD1
CASSQESQGQRVSYEQYF	TGTGCCAGCAGCCAAGAATCCCAAGGACAGAGAGTATCCTACGAGCAGTACTTC	TRBV4-2	-	TRBJ2-7	-
CASSPLAGATDTQYF	TGTGCCAGTAGTCCACTTGCGGGAGCCACAGATACGCAGTATTTT	TRBV19	-	TRBJ2-3	TRBD2
CASSTQQGIPRYNEKLFF	TGTGCCAGTAGTACACAGCAAGGAATCCCCCGCTATAATGAAAAACTGTTTTTT	TRBV19	-	TRBJ1-4	-
CASRQGASNEQFF	TGCGCCAGCAGACAGGGGGCGTCGAATGAGCAGTTCTTC	TRBV5-1	once	TRBJ2-1	TRBD1
CASSLGGDYNEQFF	TGTGCCAGCAGCTTAGGGGGGGATTACAATGAGCAGTTCTTC	TRBV7-8	-	TRBJ2-1	-
CASSLLSGFRGTDTQYF	TGTGCCAGCAGCTTACTGTCCGGCTTCAGGGGCACAGATACGCAGTATTTT	TRBV7-2	-	TRBJ2-3	-
CASSLGGSYNEQFF	TGTGCCAGCAGCTTGGGGGGCTCCTACAATGAGCAGTTCTTC	TRBV11-2	-	TRBJ2-1	-
CASSPAGVGTDTQYF	TGTGCCAGCAGCCCAGCGGGAGTGGGGACAGATACGCAGTATTTT	TRBV6-2/TRBV6-3	-	TRBJ2-3	TRBD2
CASSLLVGGSYNEQFF	TGCGCCAGCAGCTTACTCGTCGGGGGCTCCTACAATGAGCAGTTCTTC	TRBV5-1	-	TRBJ2-1	-
CASSQEAGAPYEQYF	TGTGCCAGCAGCCAAGAGGCGGGGGCTCCCTACGAGCAGTACTTC	TRBV14	many	TRBJ2-7	-
CSVEGGGQETQYF	TGCAGCGTTGAAGGGGGAGGGCAAGAGACCCAGTACTTC	TRBV29-1	once	TRBJ2-5	TRBD2
CASRFQGGETQYF	TGCGCCAGCAGATTCCAGGGAGGGGAGACCCAGTACTTC	TRBV5-1	-	TRBJ2-5	TRBD2
CASSPRALAGVKYEQYF	TGTGCCAGCAGCCCAAGGGCTTTGGCGGGAGTTAAGTACGAGCAGTACTTC	TRBV7-8	-	TRBJ2-7	TRBD2
CASSFAINEQYF	TGTGCCAGCAGCTTTGCGATAAACGAGCAGTACTTC	TRBV7-2	-	TRBJ2-7	-
CASSLTRTDTQYF	TGTGCCAGCAGTTTAACTCGAACAGATACGCAGTATTTT	TRBV12-3/TRBV12-4	-	TRBJ2-3	-
CASSPPAGATYEQYF	TGTGCCAGCTCACCACCGGCAGGGGCTACCTACGAGCAGTACTTC	TRBV18	-	TRBJ2-7	-
CASSQDLAGDVNEQFF	TGTGCCAGCAGCCAAGATTTAGCGGGAGACGTCAATGAGCAGTTCTTC	TRBV14	-	TRBJ2-1	TRBD2
CASSQDQDRSYEQYF	TGCGCCAGCAGCCAAGATCAGGACAGATCCTACGAGCAGTACTTC	TRBV4-3	-	TRBJ2-7	-
CASSKLAPTDTQYF	TGTGCCAGTAGTAAACTAGCTCCCACAGATACGCAGTATTTT	TRBV19	-	TRBJ2-3	-
CASSSTGPYGYTF	TGTGCCAGCAGTTCGACAGGACCCTATGGCTACACCTTC	TRBV11-2	-	TRBJ1-2	-
CASSHQDNTVQFF	TGTGCCAGCAGCCATCAGGACAACACGGTGCAGTTCTTC	TRBV3-1/TRBV3-2	-	TRBJ2-1	-
CASSPGGSLDTNTGELFF	TGTGCCAGCTCACCTGGGGGCAGCTTAGACACGAACACCGGGGAGCTGTTTTTT	TRBV18	once	TRBJ2-2	-
CAISGLSGEETQYF	TGTGCCATCAGTGGTCTGTCGGGGGAAGAGACCCAGTACTTC	TRBV10-3	-	TRBJ2-5	-
CASSVGWVAGGNEQFF	TGTGCCAGCAGCGTAGGTTGGGTAGCGGGGGGGAATGAGCAGTTCTTC	TRBV9	-	TRBJ2-1	TRBD2
CASSQMTSGQETQYF	TGTGCCAGCAGCCAAATGACTAGCGGCCAAGAGACCCAGTACTTC	TRBV3-1/TRBV3-2	-	TRBJ2-5	TRBD2
CASMADEQYF	TGTGCCAGCATGGCTGACGAGCAGTACTTC	TRBV2	-	TRBJ2-7	-
CASSFGRGLAAYRIDTQYF	TGTGCCAGCAGTTTCGGCCGAGGACTAGCGGCTTATCGAATAGATACGCAGTATTTT	TRBV3-1/TRBV3-2	-	TRBJ2-3	TRBD2
CASSLERGLAVETQYF	TGTGCCAGCAGCTTAGAGAGGGGACTAGCGGTGGAGACCCAGTACTTC	TRBV11-2	-	TRBJ2-5	TRBD2
CASSQRTGPTNEKLFF	TGTGCCAGCAGCCAGAGGACAGGGCCAACTAATGAAAAACTGTTTTTT	TRBV3-1/TRBV3-2	-	TRBJ1-4	TRBD1
CASSPGVGYTF	TGCGCCAGCAGCCCGGGGGTTGGCTACACCTTC	TRBV4-1	-	TRBJ1-2	-
CASSIYTPPNTEAFF	TGTGCCAGTAGTATATACACACCTCCGAACACTGAAGCTTTCTTT	TRBV19	-	TRBJ1-1	-
CASSPDRGYGYTF	TGTGCCAGCAGTCCTGACCGGGGCTATGGCTACACCTTC	TRBV6-5	-	TRBJ1-2	-
CSAFGTEGYTF	TGCAGCGCCTTCGGGACAGAGGGCTACACCTTC	TRBV29-1	-	TRBJ1-2	TRBD1
CASSQTGVYGYTF	TGTGCCAGCAGCCAAACAGGGGTCTATGGCTACACCTTC	TRBV6-6	-	TRBJ1-2	TRBD1
CATRQGQQPPKGDYGYTF	TGTGCCACACGACAGGGGCAACAACCACCAAAGGGGGACTATGGCTACACCTTC	TRBV24-1	-	TRBJ1-2	TRBD1
CASSRAQETQYF	TGTGCCAGCAGCCGCGCCCAAGAGACCCAGTACTTC	TRBV7-6	once	TRBJ2-5	-
CASSLYRALGGYTF	TGTGCCAGCAGCTTATACAGGGCTCTCGGTGGCTACACCTTC	TRBV5-6	-	TRBJ1-2	-
CASTSRSGSYEQYF	TGTGCCAGCACCTCGAGGAGCGGATCCTACGAGCAGTACTTC	TRBV11-2	-	TRBJ2-7	-
CASSTTVGTINEQFF	TGTGCCAGCAGCACCACCGTCGGGACAATTAATGAGCAGTTCTTC	TRBV6-2/TRBV6-3	-	TRBJ2-1	-
CATSGGGQGLFF	TGTGCCACCAGTGGGGGAGGGCAGGGCCTGTTCTTC	TRBV24-1	-	TRBJ2-1	TRBD2
CASSKGDRGTYGKNIQYF	TGTGCCAGCAGTAAAGGGGACAGGGGGACTTATGGAAAAAACATTCAGTACTTC	TRBV6-2/TRBV6-3	-	TRBJ2-4	TRBD1
CASSPTGQTNTEAFF	TGTGCCAGCAGCCCCACGGGACAAACGAACACTGAAGCTTTCTTT	TRBV11-2	-	TRBJ1-1	-
CASSLIGPGQGSQGLEQYF	TGTGCCAGCAGCCTCATCGGGCCGGGACAGGGATCCCAAGGGCTCGAGCAGTACTTC	TRBV7-8	-	TRBJ2-7	TRBD1